One sample yielded the 3 T cell receptor beta chains listed below, sequenced in a study of blood T cell repertoires in COVID-19 (TCRdb year 2020). The library was made by the immunoSEQ multiplex PCR assay. What TCRdb holds here is the immuneACCESS table cut down to in-frame rearrangements. Part of the clones is not present; checked against another copy, under half of the missing clones reflect an unresolved V gene, and the others are unexplained. The table for this sample lists about 160,000 clones; 84% of them were counted only once. The ten most abundant clones make up around 7.7% of the sample. Material: peripheral blood. These receptors were collected from a man aged 35-49 years who had recovered from COVID-19.

The CDR3 loop is CAWNLLAGNEQFF. The DNA for the CDR3 is TGTGCCTGGAATCTCCTAGCGGGGAATGAGCAGTTCTTC. The rearrangement joins TRBV30 to TRBJ2-1; 9 positions match TRBD2. Germline lookup yields CDR1 GTSNPN and CDR2 SVGIG (reference sequence). With V trimmed by 4 bases and J by 7 bases, 5 bases remained unmatched. This CDR3 spans 13 amino acids. Variable domain in full (rest from reference TRBV30 and TRBJ2-1): SQTIHQWPATLVQPVGSPLSLECTVEGTSNPNLYWYRQAAGRGLQLLFYSVGIGQISSEVPQNLSASRPQDRQFILSSKKLLLSDSGFYLCAWNLLAGNEQFFGPGTRLTVL.

The chain recombines TRBV7-9 with TRBJ2-1, with D perhaps matching TRBD2 (6 bases). CDR1 and CDR2 from the germline V gene are SEHNR and FQNEAQ (reference sequence). Trimming cost V 5 bases and J 4 bases, with 9 bases left between them. The CDR3 runs to 13 residues. CDR3 nucleotide sequence: TGTGCCAGCAGCGGCCGGGGGTACAATGAGCAGTTCTTC. It translates to CASSGRGYNEQFF.

This rearrangement joins TRBV5-1 to TRBJ1-3; the match to TRBD1 covers 7 bases. Germline assignment: CDR1 SGHRS and CDR2 YFSETQ. Trimming removed 3 bases from V and 4 bases from J; junction bases left unmatched: 16. The CDR3 has 18 amino acids. The CDR3 loop is CASSSRPTGSGAGNTIYF. CDR3 sequence (DNA): TGCGCCAGCAGCTCCCGCCCGACAGGGAGTGGAGCAGGAAACACCATATATTTT.